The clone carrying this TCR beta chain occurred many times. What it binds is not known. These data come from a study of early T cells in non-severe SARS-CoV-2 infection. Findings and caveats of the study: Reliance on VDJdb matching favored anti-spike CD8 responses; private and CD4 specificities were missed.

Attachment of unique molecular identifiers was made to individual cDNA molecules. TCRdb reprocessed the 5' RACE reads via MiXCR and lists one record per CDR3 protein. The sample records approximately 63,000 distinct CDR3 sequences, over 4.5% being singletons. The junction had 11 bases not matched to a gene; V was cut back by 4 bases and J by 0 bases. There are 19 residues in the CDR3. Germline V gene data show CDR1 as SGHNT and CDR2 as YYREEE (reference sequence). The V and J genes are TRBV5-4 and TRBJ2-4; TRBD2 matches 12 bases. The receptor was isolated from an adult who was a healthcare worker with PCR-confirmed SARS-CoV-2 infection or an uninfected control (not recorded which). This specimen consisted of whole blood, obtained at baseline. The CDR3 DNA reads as TGTGCCAGCAGCCCGTCCGGGACTAGCGGGTATAGAGCCAAAAACATTCAGTACTTC. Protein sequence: CASSPSGTSGYRAKNIQYF.